This is a list of T cell receptor beta chains from one sample in a study of vaccination and CD4 T cells after COVID-19. MiXCR was run by TCRdb on the PCR reads, yielding one entry per CDR3 protein. The sample holds 6,500 to 8,000 distinct CDR3 sequences, 25% seen once. Their antigens remain unidentified. Sample: CD4+ T cells from blood, cultured in vitro, taken after SARS-CoV-2 vaccination. These TCRs come from a human donor who had recovered from COVID-19. Both conserved end residues are part of each CDR3. The order of the fields is clone size, V gene, CDR3 length, J gene, D gene, CDR3 protein, CDR3 DNA. The D gene is left open where the match is weak. Part of the rows lack a size; the others show once, few, many or a class for expanded clones.

NA	TRBV7-9	16	TRBJ2-1	TRBD1	CASSSRDSSFYNEQFF	TGTGCCAGCAGCAGCCGGGACAGCAGCTTCTACAATGAGCAGTTCTTC
few	TRBV20-1	13	TRBJ2-1	NA	CSARTNGGLEQFF	TGCAGTGCTAGGACCAACGGAGGGCTTGAGCAGTTCTTC
NA	TRBV29-1	11	TRBJ2-7	TRBD1	CSVYRGYEQYF	TGCAGCGTTTACAGGGGATACGAGCAGTACTTC
NA	TRBV7-9	21	TRBJ2-7	TRBD2	CASSLARAGTSGTLNTYEQYF	TGTGCCAGCAGCTTAGCCCGCGCCGGGACTAGCGGGACCCTCAACACCTACGAGCAGTACTTC
medium-sized	TRBV20-1	15	TRBJ2-5	NA	CSARDPSSGEETQYF	TGCAGTGCTAGGGACCCTAGCAGTGGGGAAGAGACCCAGTACTTC
NA	TRBV15	16	TRBJ2-1	TRBD2	CATSRDSASGYNEQFF	TGTGCCACCAGCAGAGATTCCGCTAGCGGATACAATGAGCAGTTCTTC
NA	TRBV7-9	13	TRBJ2-1	NA	CASSLQQGDEQFF	TGTGCCAGCAGCTTACAGCAGGGTGATGAGCAGTTCTTC
NA	TRBV27	14	TRBJ1-6	NA	CASSLGVTFAPLHF	TGTGCCAGCAGTTTAGGTGTGACTTTCGCACCCCTCCACTTT
NA	TRBV20-1	10	TRBJ2-3	NA	CSVSPQSQYF	TGCAGTGTCTCCCCCCAATCGCAGTATTTT
few	TRBV6-4	13	TRBJ1-6	NA	CASSEARGSPLHF	TGTGCCAGCAGTGAAGCGAGAGGGTCACCCCTCCACTTT
few	TRBV2	14	TRBJ1-2	NA	CASSEQGPSYGYTF	TGTGCCAGCAGTGAACAGGGCCCTTCCTATGGCTACACCTTC
few	TRBV7-2	12	TRBJ1-1	NA	CASSLSAGEAFF	TGTGCCAGCAGCTTAAGCGCGGGGGAAGCTTTCTTT
NA	TRBV19	15	TRBJ2-7	NA	CASSTRARGFYEQYF	TGTGCCAGTAGTACGCGGGCCAGGGGCTTCTACGAGCAGTACTTC
few	TRBV15	13	TRBJ1-5	NA	CATSMFFNQPQHF	TGTGCCACCAGCATGTTCTTTAATCAGCCCCAGCATTTT
NA	TRBV5-8	17	TRBJ2-5	NA	CASSRGAGMHGGETQYF	TGTGCCAGCAGCCGGGGGGCAGGGATGCATGGGGGAGAGACCCAGTACTTC
NA	TRBV29-1	13	TRBJ1-5	NA	CSVIQGGNQPQHF	TGCAGCGTTATCCAGGGTGGCAATCAGCCCCAGCATTTT
NA	TRBV10-3	12	TRBJ2-7	NA	CAISESAYEQYF	TGTGCCATCAGTGAGTCAGCGTACGAGCAGTACTTC